The 13 T cell receptor beta chains presented below share a single source sample, sequenced in a study of cytomegalovirus exposure and HLA in healthy donors. The PCR made use of 60 Vbeta and 13 Jbeta primers. Data came from immunoSEQ multiplex PCR; TCRdb stores just in-frame clones and leaves some out. The table shows under 200,000 clones, with about 80% occurring only once. Sequencing was performed on PBMCs. The receptor set was obtained from a woman in her 30s in good health and CMV-seropositive.

The chain uses TRBV4-3 and TRBJ2-3, with D tentatively TRBD1 (6 bases). Germline lookup yields CDR1 LGHNA and CDR2 YSLEER. Trimming left V 5 bases short and J 3 bases short, with 9 bases between. The CDR3 spans 13 residues. CDR3 residues: CASSEQGTDTQYF. The CDR3 DNA reads TGCGCCAGCAGCGAACAGGGAACAGATACGCAGTATTTT.

The chain couples TRBV5-8 to TRBJ1-1, with 10 bases lining up with TRBD1. The CDR3 is 17 residues long. Per the germline V gene, CDR1 is SGHTS and CDR2 is YDEGEE. The V segment lost 4 bases and the J segment 6 bases; nucleotides outside the gene matches: 15. The CDR3 sequence is CASSPPWGQGYIAEAFF. The CDR3 bases are TGTGCCAGCAGCCCCCCATGGGGACAGGGGTATATCGCTGAAGCTTTCTTT.

The rearrangement joins TRBV19 to TRBJ1-6; D may be TRBD1 (5 bases). V was trimmed by 3 bases and J by 11 bases, leaving 17 bases between them. This CDR3 has 15 amino acids. Looked up from germline, CDR1 is LNHDA and CDR2 is SQIVND (reference sequence). The CDR3 nucleotides read TGTGCCAGTAGTATCCAAATGGGGGGAATGACACCCCTCCACTTT. It yields the protein CASSIQMGGMTPLHF. Full variable domain (missing parts from reference TRBV19 and TRBJ1-6): DGGITQSPKYLFRKEGQNVTLSCEQNLNHDAMYWYRQDPGQGLRLIYYSQIVNDFQKGDIAEGYSVSREKKESFPLTVTSAQKNPTAFYLCASSIQMGGMTPLHFGNGTRLTVT.

This clone has only a few counts. The rearrangement uses TRBV30 and TRBJ1-1, with a tentative D call TRBD1 (6 bases). CDR3 length: 17 residues. CDR1 GTSNPN and CDR2 SVGIG come from the germline V gene (reference sequence). V was clipped by 4 bases and J by 4 bases, with 25 bases between them. The DNA for the CDR3 is TGTGCCTGGAAACTTTTAAGGGGACACCCGAGGGGCACTGAAGCTTTCTTT. As protein: CAWKLLRGHPRGTEAFF.

The genes are TRBV10-3 and TRBJ1-4, with 7 bases that match TRBD1. The CDR3 consists of 16 residues. From germline, CDR1 is ENHRY and CDR2 SYGVKD. Unmatched junction bases numbered 7, after V lost 6 bases and J lost 0 bases. CDR3 nucleotides: TGTGCCATCAGCCGACAGGGTAGTGCAACTAATGAAAAACTGTTTTTT. Its protein is CAISRQGSATNEKLFF.

This clone appeared a single time. This chain links TRBV5-1 with TRBJ2-7; 9 bases fit TRBD1. J lost 5 bases, V lost 2 bases, and 8 bases had no gene match. CDR3 length equals 15 residues. The V gene's germline CDR1 is SGHRS and CDR2 YFSETQ. The CDR3 loop reads CASSLNPGQGHEQYF. CDR3 sequence (DNA): TGCGCCAGCAGCTTAAACCCGGGACAGGGCCACGAGCAGTACTTC.

The CDR3 loop is CASSAQPAGGYRGVQETQYF. As DNA, the CDR3 is TGTGCCAGCAGCGCGCAACCAGCGGGGGGTTATCGGGGGGTCCAAGAGACCCAGTACTTC. This chain joins TRBV9 and TRBJ2-5; the match to TRBD2 covers 9 bases. The CDR3 has 20 amino acids. Losses at the gene ends were 3 bases for V and 1 base for J; bases not matched to a gene: 19. Germline CDR1 reads SGDLS; CDR2 reads YYNGEE.

This clone was recorded only once. The CDR3 region has the DNA TGTGCCAGCAGCTTAGTGGCTAGCGGGGGGCATCCGAGAGGTACGCAGTATTTT. Translating it yields CASSLVASGGHPRGTQYF. V usage is TRBV11-2 and J usage is TRBJ2-3, with 11 bases that match TRBD2. This CDR3 spans 18 amino acids. V lost 1 base, J lost 8 bases, and 14 bases stayed unmatched. Germline loops: CDR1 SGHAT, CDR2 FQNNGV.

In DNA, the CDR3 is TGCGCCAGCAGCTCGTTCCCCGGTCTTGACACTGAAGCTTTCTTT. It translates to CASSSFPGLDTEAFF. The chain links TRBV5-1 to TRBJ1-1; D unclear. Germline CDR1 SGHRS, CDR2 YFSETQ. Trimming removed 3 bases from V and 3 bases from J, with 15 bases in between. This CDR3 has 15 amino acids.

The V and J genes are TRBV6-5 and TRBJ2-7, with 9 positions matching TRBD1. The J segment lost 2 bases and the V segment lost 4 bases, leaving 9 bases of the junction unmatched. The CDR3 extends over 16 amino acids. Germline V lookup: CDR1 MNHEY, CDR2 SVGAGI. This chain's CDR3 is CASSSSPGQGTYEQYF. The DNA for the CDR3 is TGTGCCAGCAGTTCATCCCCGGGACAGGGCACCTACGAGCAGTACTTC.

This clone turned up a few times. This sequence joins TRBV5-1 and TRBJ1-4; 11 bases agree with TRBD1. The V gene end was trimmed by 4 bases and the J gene end by 7 bases; junction bases not matched to a gene: 9. Germline V lookup: CDR1 SGHRS, CDR2 YFSETQ. The CDR3 extends over 16 amino acids. CDR3 sequence (DNA): TGCGCCAGCAGCGGGGGACAGGGGGAAGGTAGTGAAAAACTGTTTTTT. Protein sequence: CASSGGQGEGSEKLFF. The variable domain in full, with the rest retrieved from reference TRBV5-1 and TRBJ1-4, is KAGVTQTPRYLIKTRGQQVTLSCSPISGHRSVSWYQQTPGQGLQFLFEYFSETQRNKGNFPGRFSGRQFSNSRSEMNVSTLELGDSALYLCASSGGQGEGSEKLFFGSGTQLSVL.

A single count supports this clone. The chain joins TRBV9 to TRBJ2-2, with D perhaps matching TRBD2 (6 bases). Germline V lookup: CDR1 SGDLS, CDR2 YYNGEE. Trimming took off 1 base at V and 6 bases at J, with 16 bases between the two ends. The CDR3 is made up of 16 amino acids. CDR3 protein: CASSVQGGGAPGELFF. CDR3 DNA sequence: TGTGCCAGCAGCGTACAGGGAGGTGGGGCCCCCGGGGAGCTGTTTTTT.

This chain uses TRBV28 with TRBJ2-5, with D possibly matching TRBD2 (5 bases). This CDR3 contains 13 residues. Between the trimmed V and J ends, which lost 11 bases and 5 bases, there was a span of 18 bases. The germline V gene has CDR1 MDHEN and CDR2 SYDVKM. In DNA form, the CDR3 reads TGTGCCGAGGGTATAGTCTTCGAGGAGACCCAGTACTTC. Its protein is CAEGIVFEETQYF. Combining the CDR3 with reference TRBV28 and TRBJ2-5 gives the whole variable domain DVKVTQSSRYLVKRTGEKVFLECVQDMDHENMFWYRQDPGLGLRLIYFSYDVKMKEKGDIPEGYSVSREKKERFSLILESASTNQTSMYLCAEGIVFEETQYFGPGTRLLVL.